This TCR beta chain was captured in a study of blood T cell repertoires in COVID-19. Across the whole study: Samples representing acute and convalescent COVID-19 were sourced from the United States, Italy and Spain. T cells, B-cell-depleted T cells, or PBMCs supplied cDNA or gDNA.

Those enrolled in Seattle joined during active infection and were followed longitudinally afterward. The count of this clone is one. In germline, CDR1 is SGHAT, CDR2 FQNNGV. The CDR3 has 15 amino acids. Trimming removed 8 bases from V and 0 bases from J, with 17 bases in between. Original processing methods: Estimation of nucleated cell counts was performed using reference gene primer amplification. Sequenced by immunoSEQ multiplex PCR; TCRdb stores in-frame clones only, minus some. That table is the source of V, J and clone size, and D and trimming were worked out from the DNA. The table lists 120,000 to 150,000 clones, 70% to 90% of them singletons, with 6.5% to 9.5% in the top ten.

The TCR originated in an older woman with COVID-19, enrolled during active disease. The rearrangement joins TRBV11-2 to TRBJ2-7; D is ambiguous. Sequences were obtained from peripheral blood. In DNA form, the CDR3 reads TGTGCCAGCGGTGTGAACAGATTGAGCTCCTACGAGCAGTACTTC. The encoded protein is CASGVNRLSSYEQYF.